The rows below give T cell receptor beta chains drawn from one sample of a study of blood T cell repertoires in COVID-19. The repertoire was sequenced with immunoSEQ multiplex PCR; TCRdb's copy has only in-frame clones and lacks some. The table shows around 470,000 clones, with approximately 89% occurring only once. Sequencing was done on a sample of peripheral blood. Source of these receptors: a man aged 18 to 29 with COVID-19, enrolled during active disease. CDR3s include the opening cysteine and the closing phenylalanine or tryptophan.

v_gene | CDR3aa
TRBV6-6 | CASSYSAGTEAFF
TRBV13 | CASSPPQELAGAIPEQYF
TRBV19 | CASSMGRNSNQPQHF
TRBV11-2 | CASSSTASYGYTF
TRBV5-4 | CASSDPGQNFYEQYF
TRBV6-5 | CASRPTGIRGEKLFF
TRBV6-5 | CASTWDRSNTGELFF
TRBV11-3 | CASSSTGVSGELFF
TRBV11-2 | CASSYTYEQYF
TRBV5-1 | CASSWASGGLFF
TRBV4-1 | CASSQEDLEGWADTQYF
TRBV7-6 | CASSLARFSTSGRSTDTQYF
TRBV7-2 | CASSAMLTGSYEQYF
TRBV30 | CAWSGQRSSGANVLTF
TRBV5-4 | CASSKGGLNYGYTF
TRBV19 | CASGTGTVLGAQYF
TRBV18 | CASSPPDLAGSDEQFF
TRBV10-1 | CASSEFAGVTDTQYF
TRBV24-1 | CATSEGTSEQFF
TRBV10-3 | CAISGVAGDSFNEQFF
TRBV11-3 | CASGPNTYEQYF
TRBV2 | CASSEGWASGTYEQYF
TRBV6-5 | CASREISYNEQFF
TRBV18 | CASSQTGGSSPLHF
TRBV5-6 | CASSLKRGRRSQETQYF
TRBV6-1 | CASSEGYTGGTEAFF
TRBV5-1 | CASREGQVLNEQYF
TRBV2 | CASSQNRDRGWKPQHF
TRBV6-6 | CASRGQGSYEQYF
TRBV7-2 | CASSLGTSGTYYNEQFF
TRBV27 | CASTEGRPFTGELFF
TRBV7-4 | CASKVRLRGTGELFF
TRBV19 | CASSIGRSYNEQFF
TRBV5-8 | CASSSRQGATEAFF
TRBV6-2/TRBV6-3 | CASSYGSPADTSYNEQFF
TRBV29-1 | CSADRGFNEQFF
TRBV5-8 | CASSFGQAGAFF
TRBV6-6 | CATGQGSIYNEQFF
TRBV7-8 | CASSLVGQGNQPQHF
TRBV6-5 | CASSPGALYGYTF
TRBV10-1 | CASMVPGGDNEQFF
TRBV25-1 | CASRTAGNTEAFF
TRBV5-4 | CASSFFGSYEQYF
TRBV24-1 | CATGSGGSTDTQYF
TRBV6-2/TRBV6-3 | CASSPLGQGVETQYF